This T cell receptor (beta chain) was profiled in a study of response to subunit inactivated influenza vaccine. General study findings and limits: Authors suggested each seasonal influenza vaccination recruits few new T cells.

Trimming pared 4 bases from V and 5 bases from J, leaving 14 bases between. Germline CDR1 reads KGHSH; CDR2 reads LQKENI. The CDR3 totals 14 residues. This clonotype turned up a few times. Antigen specificity is unknown. TCRdb itself ran the RT-PCR reads through MiXCR, one entry per CDR3 protein. The sample carries roughly 700,000 distinct CDR3 sequences, about a sixth recorded once. The sample in question was PBMCs from blood, obtained approximately 13 days after vaccination. V usage is TRBV18 and J usage is TRBJ2-5; the D gene is possibly TRBD1 (6 bases). This receptor was taken from a man in his fifties who received an inactivated influenza vaccine. In DNA form, the CDR3 reads TGTGCCAGCTCACGGAACGGACAGAAGGAGACCCAGTACTTC. It yields the protein CASSRNGQKETQYF.